This entry lists 32 T cell receptor beta chains sequenced from one sample in a study of naive and memory T cell subsets. Whole-blood samples were roughly 2.3 ml of peripheral blood from healthy adult volunteers. Blood and skin TCR RNA was reverse transcribed with alpha and beta constant primers. One entry per CDR3 protein, called by TCRdb with MiXCR from the 5' RACE reads. The table shows tens of thousands of distinct CDR3 sequences, with about 4% occurring only once. These receptors were obtained from a male donor in good health.

This clonotype came up many times. The chain carries TRBV20-1 and TRBJ2-5; weak D call: TRBD1 (6 bases). Germline CDR1 reads DFQATT; CDR2 reads SNEGSKA (reference sequence). V lost 6 bases and J lost 2, with 19 bases in between. There are 15 residues in the CDR3. CDR3 sequence: CSARPTTGSQETQYF. In nucleotides, the CDR3 is TGCAGTGCCAGACCCACGACAGGAAGTCAAGAGACCCAGTACTTC.

This clonotype was recorded many times. The chain recombines TRBV29-1 with TRBJ2-2; 7 bases are shared with TRBD1. With V trimmed by 3 bases and J by 5 bases, 3 bases remained unmatched. The CDR3 spans 13 residues. Per the germline V gene, CDR1 is SQVTM and CDR2 is ANQGSEA. The CDR3 spells CSVDRGNTGELFF. The CDR3 DNA follows: TGCAGCGTTGACAGGGGGAATACCGGGGAGCTGTTTTTT.

This clonotype was recorded at least ten times. This chain connects TRBV29-1 to TRBJ1-2; D remains unclear. The V end was cut by 5 bases, the J end by 3 bases, with 16 bases between. The germline V gene encodes CDR1 SQVTM and CDR2 ANQGSEA. The CDR3 consists of 14 residues. The CDR3 nucleotides are TGCAGCGTTTCGGCCCCGGAAAGGGACTATGGCTACACCTTC. Translating it yields CSVSAPERDYGYTF.

This clonotype came up many times. V usage is TRBV29-1 and J usage is TRBJ1-2, with D tentatively TRBD1 (5 bases). Trimming left V 3 bases short and J 4 bases short, with 15 bases between. From germline, CDR1 is SQVTM and CDR2 ANQGSEA. This CDR3 has 14 residues. DNA for the CDR3: TGCAGCGTTGAGGGGGGTTTTGCGGGCTATGGCTACACCTTC. Protein sequence: CSVEGGFAGYGYTF.

This clonotype occurred many times. The chain joins TRBV29-1 to TRBJ2-1; D remains unclear. The CDR3 is 15 amino acids. Germline V gene data show CDR1 as SQVTM and CDR2 as ANQGSEA. Trimming took 7 bases from V and 1 from J, leaving 17 bases between them. For the CDR3, the DNA is TGCAGCGCCGACCCAGGTCCCGTTTCCTACAATGAGCAGTTCTTC. Protein sequence: CSADPGPVSYNEQFF.

This clonotype was seen repeatedly, ten times or more. The chain uses TRBV10-2 and TRBJ2-2; the D gene is possibly TRBD1 (6 bases). CDR3 length: 12 amino acids. The V end was cut by 11 bases, the J end by 7 bases, with 14 bases between. From germline, CDR1 is WSHSY and CDR2 SAAADI. The CDR3 coding sequence is TGCGCCGGGGGCAGGGAGTTCGGGGAGCTGTTTTTT. Residues: CAGGREFGELFF.

The sample holds many counts of this clonotype. A much larger clone differs from this one at a single base, so this may be a read error. This chain links TRBV21-1 with TRBJ1-2. TRBV21-1 is a listed pseudogene. There are 14 residues in the CDR3. CDR3 sequence reads: CASSKETDLGGDTF. Written as DNA, the CDR3 is TGTGCCAGCAGCAAAGAGACGGATCTCGGTGGCGACACCTTC.

At least ten counts were recorded for this clonotype. The V call is TRBV4-1, the J call TRBJ2-2; the D is unclear. V was clipped by 1 base and J by 3 bases, with 15 bases between them. The CDR3 length is 17 residues. Germline V CDR1 and CDR2: MGHRA, YSYEKL. CDR3 coding DNA: TGCGCCAGCAGCCAAGTCGATATAATGACCTACACCGGGGAGCTGTTTTTT. Protein: CASSQVDIMTYTGELFF.

This clonotype was observed many times. CDR3 residues: CASIGSGSVDEQFF. The CDR3 DNA reads TGTGCCAGCATTGGTAGCGGGAGCGTTGACGAGCAGTTCTTC. The chain carries TRBV28 and TRBJ2-1; 9 positions agree with TRBD2. The V gene end was trimmed by 7 bases and the J gene end by 10 bases; junction bases not matched to a gene: 11. Germline-derived CDR1 and CDR2 are MDHEN and SYDVKM. CDR3 length equals 14 residues.

This clonotype was seen many times. The chain couples TRBV18 to TRBJ2-1; 7 bases agree with TRBD1. The V segment lost 2 bases and the J segment 8 bases; nucleotides outside the gene matches: 9. CDR1 and CDR2 (germline): KGHSH, LQKENI. The CDR3 has 15 amino acids. CDR3 region: CASSPIQGPSHEQFF. The CDR3 DNA is TGTGCCAGCTCACCAATACAGGGGCCAAGCCATGAGCAGTTCTTC.

In its sample, this clonotype was seen many times. J is TRBJ2-1 and V is TRBV11-2, with D possibly being TRBD2 (5 bases). V was clipped by 4 bases and J by 15 bases, with 16 bases between them. The CDR3 is 12 amino acids. Per the germline V gene, CDR1 is SGHAT and CDR2 is FQNNGV. The CDR3: CASSSPGTRRFF. CDR3 nucleotide sequence: TGTGCCAGCAGCTCCCCGGGCACTAGACGGTTCTTC. Combining the CDR3 with reference TRBV11-2 and TRBJ2-1 gives the whole variable domain EAGVAQSPRYKIIEKRQSVAFWCNPISGHATLYWYQQILGQGPKLLIQFQNNGVVDDSQLPKDRFSAERLKGVDSTLKIQPAKLEDSAVYLCASSSPGTRRFFGPGTRLTVL.

This clonotype was recorded many times. This chain links TRBV27 with TRBJ2-7; D ambiguous. The germline gives CDR1 MNHEY, CDR2 SMNVEV (reference sequence). V was cut by 4 bases and J by 2 bases, with 9 bases left in between. The CDR3 consists of 13 residues. Here the CDR3 DNA reads TGTGCCAGCAGTTCGGACGGGCCCTACGAGCAGTACTTC. Its protein is CASSSDGPYEQYF.

This clonotype was detected ten times or more. Germline and junction disagree at one end, which may indicate a read error. The V gene is TRBV2, the J gene TRBJ2-2; no clear D. Germline V gene sequence: CDR1 SNHLY, CDR2 FYNNEI. This CDR3 spans 12 amino acids. The CDR3 coding sequence is TGTGCCAGCACCACGAAGACCGGGGAGCTGTTTTTT. Protein product: CASTTKTGELFF.

About this clonotype itself: A much more abundant neighbour one base away suggests this may be a read error. The V call is TRBV10-3, the J call TRBJ1-5; D remains unclear. Germline CDR1 and CDR2: ENHRY and SYGVKD. The CDR3 totals 15 residues. The CDR3 DNA sequence: TGTGCCATCGGTGAGTCAGTCCAGCCCAATCAGCCCCAGCATTTT. It encodes CAIGESVQPNQPQHF.

The table lists this clonotype with many counts. The chain is built from TRBV7-7 and TRBJ2-5; D is uncertain. This CDR3 contains 14 residues. V dropped 1 base and J dropped 1 base, with 7 bases sitting between them. The germline V gene has CDR1 SSHAT and CDR2 FNYEAQ (reference sequence). CDR3 region: CASSLDVFQETQYF. CDR3 sequence (DNA): TGTGCCAGCAGCTTAGATGTTTTCCAAGAGACCCAGTACTTC.

Ten or more counts support this clonotype. The rearrangement joins TRBV29-1 to TRBJ1-1; D not certain. The V gene's germline CDR1 is SQVTM and CDR2 ANQGSEA. V lost 6 bases and J 8 bases, leaving 13 bases between the germline ends. This CDR3 comprises 11 residues. The CDR3 DNA follows: TGCAGCGTGGCCGTTACCTACGAAGCTTTCTTT. It is translated as CSVAVTYEAFF.

This clonotype was picked up many times. The genes are TRBV3-1 and TRBJ2-2; D not resolved. V lost 4 bases, J lost 1 base, and 4 bases lay in between. CDR1 LGHDT and CDR2 YNNKEL come from the germline V gene (reference sequence). The CDR3 is made up of 13 amino acids. The CDR3 reads CASSLKNTGELFF. CDR3 DNA sequence: TGTGCCAGCAGCCTCAAGAACACCGGGGAGCTGTTTTTT.

This clonotype came up many times. The chain uses TRBV7-2 and TRBJ1-4; D might be TRBD1 (5 bases). Germline V gene data show CDR1 as SGHTA and CDR2 as FQGNSA. Between the trimmed V and J ends, which lost 0 bases and 4 bases, there was a span of 9 bases. The CDR3 has 15 residues. The CDR3 DNA sequence: TGTGCCAGCAGCTTAGCTGCAGGGTTTAATGAAAAACTGTTTTTT. It translates to CASSLAAGFNEKLFF.

This clonotype occurred a few times. The chain carries TRBV29-1 and TRBJ1-2; D gene ambiguous. The germline gives CDR1 SQVTM, CDR2 ANQGSEA. This CDR3 has 12 residues. V lost 3 bases, J lost 0 bases, and 5 bases lay in between. CDR3 residues: CSVEVTNYGYTF. The CDR3 DNA follows: TGCAGCGTTGAGGTGACTAACTATGGCTACACCTTC.

This clonotype was counted ten times or more. This rearrangement joins TRBV4-1 to TRBJ1-2, with a weak D call TRBD1 (5 bases). Germline loops: CDR1 MGHRA, CDR2 YSYEKL. This CDR3 region has 15 residues. Trimming removed 4 bases from V and 8 bases from J, with 20 bases in between. DNA of the CDR3: TGCGCCAGCAGCCCTTGGCAGGGCGGATGGCAGGGCTACACCTTC. It encodes CASSPWQGGWQGYTF.

This clonotype was picked up many times. The chain has TRBV5-1 and TRBJ1-1; D is possibly TRBD1 (5 bases). The ends were cut back, 0 bases at V and 1 base at J, with 13 bases in the middle. There are 16 residues in the CDR3. Germline CDR1 is SGHRS and CDR2 is YFSETQ. DNA of the CDR3: TGCGCCAGCAGCTTGGGCAGGGAAAGGGAGAACACTGAAGCTTTCTTT. Its protein is CASSLGRERENTEAFF.

This clonotype was counted at least ten times. V gene TRBV6-8 combines with J gene TRBJ2-7; 7 bases match TRBD1. Germline lookup yields CDR1 MNHGY and CDR2 SAAAGT. Losses at the gene ends were 6 bases for V and 1 base for J; bases not matched to a gene: 15. This CDR3 has 17 amino acids. The CDR3 bases are TGTGCCAGCAGCCCATCCAACTTCCCGACAGGGTCCTACGAGCAGTACTTC. Its protein is CASSPSNFPTGSYEQYF.

This clonotype has at least ten counts. The chain employs TRBV11-1 and TRBJ2-1; 9 bases fit TRBD1. The trim removed 3 bases at V and 8 bases at J, leaving 8 bases unmatched. Per the germline V gene, CDR1 is SGHAT and CDR2 is FQDESV (reference sequence). The CDR3 spans 15 residues. This CDR3 is CASSFGDRVSDEQFF. CDR3 DNA: TGTGCCAGCAGCTTTGGGGACAGGGTCTCGGATGAGCAGTTCTTC.

This clonotype came up many times. The chain has TRBV6-5 and TRBJ2-7; the match to TRBD2 covers 15 bases. Per the germline V gene, CDR1 is MNHEY and CDR2 is SVGAGI. V dropped 5 bases and J dropped 0; count of bases not matched to a gene: 8. CDR3 length: 18 amino acids. CDR3 amino acids: CASSTRTSGRVTSYEQYF. The CDR3 DNA is TGTGCCAGCAGTACGCGGACTAGCGGGAGGGTCACCTCCTACGAGCAGTACTTC.

There are many counts of this clonotype. The J gene is TRBJ2-1, the V gene TRBV12-3 or TRBV12-4, with 9 bases lining up with TRBD1. V shed 5 bases, J shed 5 bases, and the junction held 4 bases outside the gene matches. The CDR3 contains 14 residues. This chain's CDR3 is CASSPGTGHNEQFF. CDR3 in DNA: TGTGCCAGCAGTCCCGGGACAGGGCACAATGAGCAGTTCTTC.

This clonotype was recorded many times. This chain uses TRBV4-1 with TRBJ2-2, with 9 bases fitting TRBD2. Germline lookup yields CDR1 MGHRA and CDR2 YSYEKL. Trimming cost V 3 bases and J 6 bases; bases outside gene matches: 8. The CDR3 length is 16 residues. CDR3 residues: CASSHRTSADAGELFF. In nucleotides, the CDR3 is TGCGCCAGCAGCCACCGGACTAGCGCGGATGCCGGGGAGCTGTTTTTT.

This clonotype was seen at least ten times. The junction shows a germline mismatch at one end, possibly a read error. This chain uses TRBV24-1 with TRBJ1-4; D gene ambiguous. This CDR3 contains 19 residues. Germline V gene data show CDR1 as KGHDR and CDR2 as SFDVKD. CDR3: CATSPRWEILTNDPERLFF. As DNA, the CDR3 is TGTGCCACCAGCCCCCGTTGGGAAATCCTAACTAATGACCCCGAAAGACTGTTTTTT.

This clonotype was observed many times. The CDR3 protein is CASSPRDRIYEQYF. DNA for the CDR3: TGTGCCAGCAGCCCTAGGGACCGTATCTACGAGCAGTACTTC. The V and J genes are TRBV7-2 and TRBJ2-7, with D possibly being TRBD1 or TRBD2 (5 bases each). Germline V CDR1 and CDR2: SGHTA, FQGNSA. The CDR3 is 14 amino acids. Trimming removed 5 bases at V and 3 bases at J, with 14 bases between.

This clonotype came up many times. The chain employs TRBV24-1 and TRBJ2-1, with TRBD2 matching 10 bases. This CDR3 comprises 16 residues. V gave up 4 bases and J gave up 7 bases; unmatched junction bases: 9. The germline V gene has CDR1 KGHDR and CDR2 SFDVKD. The DNA for the CDR3 is TGTGCCACCAGTGAGGGAGCGGGGGGGAAATGGAATGAGCAGTTCTTC. It specifies CATSEGAGGKWNEQFF.

This clonotype was counted at least ten times. CDR3 amino acids: CASSPPGGATDTQYF. The CDR3 region has the DNA TGTGCCAGCAGCCCTCCCGGGGGGGCCACAGATACGCAGTATTTT. This chain uses TRBV7-2 with TRBJ2-3, with TRBD2 matching 8 bases. This CDR3 comprises 15 residues. Germline CDR1 SGHTA, CDR2 FQGNSA. J lost 2 bases, V lost 5 bases, and 6 bases had no gene match.

In this sample, this clonotype turned up many times. This chain connects TRBV10-1 to TRBJ2-4, with D uncertain. Germline V gene data show CDR1 as WNHNN and CDR2 as SYGVQD (reference sequence). Trimming took 6 bases from V and 4 from J, leaving 7 bases between them. The CDR3 totals 12 residues. CDR3 amino acids: CASRPQKNIQYF. Written as DNA, the CDR3 is TGCGCCAGCAGACCCCAAAAAAACATTCAGTACTTC.

The sample holds many counts of this clonotype. The V call is TRBV29-1, the J call TRBJ2-3; a weak D match, TRBD2 (5 bases). The CDR3 sequence is 12 residues long. Trimming took 5 bases from V and 2 from J, leaving 8 bases between them. The germline V gene has CDR1 SQVTM and CDR2 ANQGSEA. The CDR3 nucleotides read TGCAGCGTTTTCCTAGCCACAGATACGCAGTATTTT. Translation: CSVFLATDTQYF.